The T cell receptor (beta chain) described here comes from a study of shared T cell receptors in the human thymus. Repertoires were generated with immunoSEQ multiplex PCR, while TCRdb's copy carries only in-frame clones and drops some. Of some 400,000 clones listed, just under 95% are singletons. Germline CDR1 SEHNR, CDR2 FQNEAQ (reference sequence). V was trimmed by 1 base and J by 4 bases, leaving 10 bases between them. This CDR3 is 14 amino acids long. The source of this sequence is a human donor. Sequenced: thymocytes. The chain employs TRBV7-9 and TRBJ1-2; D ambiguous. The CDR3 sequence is CASSLGETSYGYTF. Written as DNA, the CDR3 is TGTGCCAGCAGCTTAGGAGAGACAAGCTATGGCTACACCTTC. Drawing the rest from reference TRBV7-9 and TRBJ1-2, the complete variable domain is DTGVSQNPRHKITKRGQNVTFRCDPISEHNRLYWYRQTLGQGPEFLTYFQNEAQLEKSRLLSDRFSAERPKGSFSTLEIQRTEQGDSAMYLCASSLGETSYGYTFGSGTRLTVV.